The 27 T cell receptor beta chains below all came from one sample that was sequenced in a study of blood T cell repertoires in COVID-19. Produced via immunoSEQ multiplex PCR; TCRdb's table is partial and in-frame only. In the table there are about 99,000 clones, 70% to 90% of which are singletons. What was sequenced was peripheral blood. Receptors were obtained from a man aged 50 to 59 in a cohort sampled during active COVID-19.

The chain has TRBV27 and TRBJ2-7; TRBD2 might be the D (5 bases). This CDR3 has 15 residues. Trimming shortened V by 5 bases and J by 7 bases, and 21 bases separated the two germline ends. From germline, CDR1 is MNHEY and CDR2 SMNVEV (reference sequence). The CDR3 protein is CASSDSSADGDEQYV. CDR3 bases: TGTGCCAGCAGTGACTCGAGTGCGGACGGGGATGAGCAGTACGTC.

The genes are TRBV14 and TRBJ2-5; no clear D gene. This CDR3 has 15 residues. CDR1 is SGHDN, CDR2 FVKESK, per germline. With 2 bases removed from V and 4 bases from J, the gap between germline ends came to 14 bases. CDR3 sequence: CASSQLGQAGETQYF. CDR3 nucleotides: TGTGCCAGCAGCCAACTCGGTCAGGCAGGAGAGACCCAGTACTTC.

This chain links TRBV10-2 with TRBJ2-3; tentatively, D is TRBD2 (5 bases). The germline CDR1 and CDR2 sequences are WSHSY and SAAADI. This CDR3 is built from 13 residues. V was cut by 6 bases and J by 4 bases, with 11 bases left in between. The CDR3 bases are TGCGCCAGCAGCGATGGGAGCCCAGATACGCAGTATTTT. It specifies CASSDGSPDTQYF.

The chain uses TRBV18 and TRBJ1-4, with D tentatively TRBD1 (5 bases). In germline, CDR1 is KGHSH, CDR2 LQKENI. The CDR3 length is 16 residues. Trimming stripped 2 bases from V and 8 bases from J, with 18 bases between. Here the CDR3 reads CASSPRPGRAAEKLFF. In nucleotides, the CDR3 is TGTGCCAGCTCACCAAGACCCGGCAGGGCGGCCGAAAAACTGTTTTTT.

This sequence joins TRBV2 and TRBJ1-3; 8 nucleotides align to TRBD1. This CDR3 comprises 15 residues. Germline V lookup: CDR1 SNHLY, CDR2 FYNNEI. V shed 5 bases, J shed 0 bases, and the junction held 3 bases outside the gene matches. The CDR3 reads CASSSQGDSGNTIYF. The CDR3, as DNA: TGTGCCAGCAGTTCACAGGGGGACTCTGGAAACACCATATATTTT.

The V gene is TRBV19, the J gene TRBJ1-2; 7 bases agree with TRBD1. Per germline, CDR1 LNHDA and CDR2 SQIVND (reference sequence). CDR3 size: 18 residues. The junction had 19 bases not matched to a gene; V was cut back by 7 bases and J by 2 bases. As DNA, the CDR3 is TGTGCCAGTACCTCGAGAGGGGGCGGGAGGAGGGAAAACTATGGCTACACCTTC. Translated: CASTSRGGGRRENYGYTF.

The chain is built from TRBV18 and TRBJ1-2; D is uncertain. V dropped 2 bases and J dropped 3 bases, with 7 bases sitting between them. The CDR3 runs 13 residues. The germline V gene has CDR1 KGHSH and CDR2 LQKENI. CDR3 nucleotide sequence: TGTGCCAGCTCACCAGAGGGAGACTATGGCTACACCTTC. It specifies CASSPEGDYGYTF.

V and J are TRBV6-2 or TRBV6-3 and TRBJ1-1; D gene uncertain. Trimming left V 2 bases short and J 5 bases short, with 9 bases between. Germline-derived CDR1 and CDR2 are MNHEY and SVGEGT. The CDR3 extends over 13 amino acids. CDR3 nucleotides: TGTGCCAGCAGTTACCTAGGTGGGACTGAAGCTTTCTTT. Translated, it gives CASSYLGGTEAFF.

The chain couples TRBV19 to TRBJ1-2, with D possibly matching TRBD1 (5 bases). Deletions cut 8 bases from V and 4 bases from J, with 14 bases between. The germline gives CDR1 LNHDA, CDR2 SQIVND (reference sequence). The CDR3 spans 13 residues. CDR3 loop: CASGSGWAYGYTF. In nucleotides, the CDR3 is TGTGCCAGTGGATCAGGGTGGGCCTATGGCTACACCTTC.

The chain has TRBV7-2 and TRBJ2-7; weak D call: TRBD2 (5 bases). The CDR3 is 14 amino acids. Trimming pared 3 bases from V and 3 bases from J, leaving 12 bases between. Looked up from germline, CDR1 is SGHTA and CDR2 is FQGNSA. This chain's CDR3 is CASSFSVGNYEQYF. The CDR3 DNA sequence: TGTGCCAGCAGCTTCTCGGTCGGGAACTACGAGCAGTACTTC.

The V call is TRBV10-3, the J call TRBJ1-1; weak D call: TRBD1 (6 bases). The CDR3 runs 13 residues. Germline V gene lookup returns CDR1 ENHRY and CDR2 SYGVKD. V lost 4 bases, J lost 1 base, and 7 bases lay in between. CDR3 sequence (DNA): TGTGCCATCAGTGCACAGGGGAACACTGAAGCTTTCTTT. Encoded protein: CAISAQGNTEAFF.

This chain links TRBV19 with TRBJ1-4, with a weak D call TRBD1 (5 bases). This CDR3 region has 13 residues. The germline V gene encodes CDR1 LNHDA and CDR2 SQIVND (reference sequence). V was trimmed by 6 bases and J by 4 bases, leaving 9 bases between them. The CDR3 nucleotides are TGTGCCAGTAGAGGGGCTAATAATGAAAAACTGTTTTTT. This gives the protein CASRGANNEKLFF. Supplemented by reference TRBV19 and TRBJ1-4, the full variable domain reads DGGITQSPKYLFRKEGQNVTLSCEQNLNHDAMYWYRQDPGQGLRLIYYSQIVNDFQKGDIAEGYSVSREKKESFPLTVTSAQKNPTAFYLCASRGANNEKLFFGSGTQLSVL.

This chain connects TRBV28 to TRBJ2-4; perhaps TRBD1 as D (5 bases). CDR1 MDHEN and CDR2 SYDVKM come from the germline V gene. V lost 7 bases to trimming and J lost 6 bases, with 16 bases between them. This CDR3 is 14 amino acids long. This CDR3 is CASTHTGTANIQYF. The CDR3 nucleotides read TGTGCCAGCACCCATACAGGCACAGCAAACATTCAGTACTTC.

The chain combines TRBV6-5 with TRBJ2-7; 8 nucleotides agree with TRBD2. This CDR3 region has 13 residues. J lost 4 bases, V lost 6 bases, and 5 bases had no gene match. Germline CDR1 is MNHEY and CDR2 is SVGAGI. The CDR3 DNA reads as TGTGCCAGCAGCCCGGGGGGGGGATACGAGCAGTACTTC. This sequence encodes CASSPGGGYEQYF.

The chain combines TRBV5-4 with TRBJ2-1, with D perhaps matching TRBD1 (6 bases). The V end lost 1 base, the J end lost 5 bases, and 13 bases lay between the germline ends. Germline values: CDR1 SGHNT, CDR2 YYREEE (reference sequence). This CDR3 is built from 15 residues. The CDR3 region is CASSLKGGRNNEQFF. CDR3 in DNA: TGTGCCAGCAGCTTGAAAGGGGGTAGGAACAATGAGCAGTTCTTC. The variable domain in full, completed from reference TRBV5-4 and TRBJ2-1, reads ETGVTQSPTHLIKTRGQQVTLRCSSQSGHNTVSWYQQALGQGPQFIFQYYREEENGRGNFPPRFSGLQFPNYSSELNVNALELDDSALYLCASSLKGGRNNEQFFGPGTRLTVL.

V and J are TRBV6-2 or TRBV6-3 and TRBJ2-3; tentatively, D is TRBD2 (5 bases). Germline CDR1 reads MNHEY; CDR2 reads SVGEGT. V was pared by 3 bases and J by 1 base, with 11 bases between. This CDR3 is 15 amino acids long. The CDR3, as DNA: TGTGCCAGCAGTTATGGCGGGTCGGGCACAGATACGCAGTATTTT. Protein sequence: CASSYGGSGTDTQYF.

The gene calls are TRBV9 and TRBJ1-5; the D gene is possibly TRBD1 (6 bases). The ends were cut back, 0 bases at V and 3 bases at J, with 10 bases in the middle. Germline V gene sequence: CDR1 SGDLS, CDR2 YYNGEE. The CDR3 has 15 amino acids. The CDR3 DNA reads TGTGCCAGCAGCGTAGGGGACACCTACAATCAGCCCCAGCATTTT. This codes for CASSVGDTYNQPQHF.

This CDR3 reads CASSLSGGEVLNTEAFF. In DNA form, the CDR3 reads TGTGCCAGCAGCTTATCAGGGGGTGAGGTTCTGAACACTGAAGCTTTCTTT. This chain links TRBV7-3 with TRBJ1-1; 7 bases fit TRBD1. The CDR3 contains 17 residues. J lost 0 bases, V lost 2 bases, and 9 bases had no gene match. The germline gives CDR1 SGHTA, CDR2 FQGTGA.

This clone is medium-sized within its sample. CDR3 loop: CASSLKTIGGELFF. The DNA of the CDR3 is TGCGCCAGCAGCTTGAAGACTATAGGCGGGGAGCTGTTTTTT. The chain carries TRBV5-1 and TRBJ2-2; TRBD2 is a possible D gene (5 bases). CDR3 length: 14 amino acids. Per germline, CDR1 SGHRS and CDR2 YFSETQ. Trimming took 1 base from V and 7 from J, leaving 11 bases between them.

The J gene is TRBJ1-1, the V gene TRBV5-1; tentatively, D is TRBD1 (5 bases). Germline values: CDR1 SGHRS, CDR2 YFSETQ. Trimming took off 4 bases at V and 3 bases at J, with 7 bases between the two ends. The CDR3 totals 12 residues. Here the CDR3 DNA reads TGCGCCAGCAGCCAAGGGGACACTGAAGCTTTCTTT. Encoded protein: CASSQGDTEAFF.

The genes are TRBV6-2 or TRBV6-3 and TRBJ1-1, with 9 bases that match TRBD1. In germline, CDR1 is MNHEY, CDR2 SVGEGT. The CDR3 has 14 amino acids. The V gene end was trimmed by 5 bases and the J gene end by 0 bases; junction bases not matched to a gene: 1. As DNA, the CDR3 is TGTGCCAGCAGTCGGACAGGGGTGAACACTGAAGCTTTCTTT. Protein product: CASSRTGVNTEAFF.

V gene TRBV28 combines with J gene TRBJ2-2; the match to TRBD1 covers 11 bases. The CDR3 runs to 16 residues. Germline V gene data show CDR1 as MDHEN and CDR2 as SYDVKM. The V and J ends lost 1 base and 4 bases, in that order; junction bases with no gene match: 2. The CDR3 sequence: CASSLSGQGGTGELFF. The CDR3 DNA is TGTGCCAGCAGTTTATCGGGACAGGGGGGCACCGGGGAGCTGTTTTTT. The full variable domain, its missing parts supplied by reference TRBV28 and TRBJ2-2, is DVKVTQSSRYLVKRTGEKVFLECVQDMDHENMFWYRQDPGLGLRLIYFSYDVKMKEKGDIPEGYSVSREKKERFSLILESASTNQTSMYLCASSLSGQGGTGELFFGEGSRLTVL.

This clone was picked up one time. The chain uses TRBV24-1 and TRBJ2-3, with 12 bases that match TRBD2. The CDR3 is 18 amino acids. V shed 2 bases and J 0 bases; nucleotides not matched to a gene: 5. Germline lookup yields CDR1 KGHDR and CDR2 SFDVKD. CDR3 in amino acids: CATSDSRTSGTSTDTQYF. The CDR3 DNA follows: TGTGCCACCAGTGATTCCAGGACTAGCGGGACTAGCACAGATACGCAGTATTTT.

V is TRBV5-1 and J is TRBJ2-3, with 7 nucleotides matching TRBD1. V shed 7 bases and J 0 bases; nucleotides not matched to a gene: 5. Germline V CDR1 and CDR2: SGHRS, YFSETQ. The CDR3 totals 14 residues. The CDR3 reads CASRDSPSTDTQYF. CDR3 coding DNA: TGCGCCAGCCGGGACAGCCCTAGCACAGATACGCAGTATTTT.

The chain recombines TRBV18 with TRBJ2-3, with 11 bases lining up with TRBD2. Germline trimming cut 4 bases from V and 2 bases from J; bases unmatched to any gene: 5. Germline CDR1 is KGHSH and CDR2 is LQKENI. CDR3 length: 16 amino acids. CDR3 nucleotides: TGTGCCAGCTCACTTACTAGCGGGGGCACCACAGATACGCAGTATTTT. This encodes CASSLTSGGTTDTQYF.

The rearrangement links TRBV5-4 to TRBJ1-1, with a weak D call TRBD1 (6 bases). Germline values: CDR1 SGHNT, CDR2 YYREEE (reference sequence). Between the trimmed V and J ends, which lost 0 bases and 5 bases, there was a span of 17 bases. This CDR3 contains 16 residues. The DNA of the CDR3 is TGTGCCAGCAGCTTGGCCACGCAGGGAGGGGGGACTGAAGCTTTCTTT. Protein product: CASSLATQGGGTEAFF.

This clone came up once. This chain links TRBV6-6 with TRBJ1-3, with 8 positions matching TRBD1. Germline CDR1 reads MNHNY; CDR2 reads SVGAGI (reference sequence). V was clipped by 5 bases and J by 4 bases; unmatched bases: 13. CDR3 length: 17 residues. As DNA, the CDR3 is TGTGCCAGCAGTCCCGGAATCAACAGGGGGAGCGGAAACACCATATATTTT. Translation: CASSPGINRGSGNTIYF.